Listed here are 31 T cell receptor beta chains from one sample, sequenced in a study of T cells in Graves' hyperthyroidism and ophthalmopathy (dated by TCRdb to the late 2010s). The receptor library was made with multiplex PCR. The sequencing machine was an Illumina HiSeq 2000. The TCR beta CDR3 regions were amplified from the RNA transcripts. A first-round RT-PCR of the TCR CDR3 used the HTBI primer set with the Qiagen OneStep RT-PCR kit. The public reads were reanalyzed by TCRdb: fastp trimming at Q25, MiXCR alignment, in-frame beta chains only. CDR3 protein duplicates are merged, each entry listing the most common genes and DNA. This sample has hundreds of thousands of distinct CDR3 sequences in its table, and less than 30% of those were observed once. Over 25% of the sample goes to the ten largest clones. Source material: blood. These receptors originate from a man in his forties or fifties with Graves' hyperthyroidism that later progressed to Graves' ophthalmopathy.

The chain couples TRBV30 to TRBJ2-3; D remains unclear. Germline CDR1 GTSNPN, CDR2 SVGIG (reference sequence). The CDR3 spans 12 residues. V was cut by 7 bases and J by 1 base, with 9 bases left in between. The CDR3 is CASTDRTDTQYF. The CDR3 DNA follows: TGTGCCTCGACGGACCGCACAGATACGCAGTATTTT.

This clonotype was counted between two and nine times. The chain links TRBV10-3 to TRBJ2-5; 11 positions match TRBD2. The CDR3 consists of 18 residues. Germline V CDR1 and CDR2: ENHRY, SYGVKD. The ends lost 6 bases at V and 0 bases at J; junction bases unmatched: 12. CDR3 amino acids: CAISGGLAAASYQETQYF. The DNA for the CDR3 is TGTGCCATCAGCGGGGGACTAGCGGCCGCTTCGTACCAAGAGACCCAGTACTTC.

This clonotype has just a few counts. V and J are TRBV20-1 and TRBJ2-2; tentatively, D is TRBD1 (5 bases). V was cut by 3 bases and J by 6 bases, with 11 bases left in between. The CDR3 totals 13 residues. The V gene's germline CDR1 is DFQATT and CDR2 SNEGSKA (reference sequence). The CDR3: CSASPGPAGELFF. CDR3 coding DNA: TGCAGTGCTAGTCCAGGGCCCGCCGGGGAGCTGTTTTTT.

CDR3 bases: TGTGCCAGCAGCCAACTGGGCGGGGGTTACACTGAAGCTTTCTTT. Amino acid sequence: CASSQLGGGYTEAFF. The gene calls are TRBV3-1 and TRBJ1-1; a weak D match, TRBD1 (5 bases). V was shortened by 2 bases and J by 3 bases, with 13 bases between the two germline ends. The CDR3 loop spans 15 amino acids. Germline V gene sequence: CDR1 LGHDT, CDR2 YNNKEL (reference sequence).

This clonotype was observed at least ten times. V is TRBV24-1 and J is TRBJ2-3; no definite D call. Deletions cut 3 bases from V and 2 bases from J, with 8 bases between. The CDR3 is 14 residues long. In germline, CDR1 is KGHDR, CDR2 SFDVKD. The CDR3 bases are TGTGCCACCAGTGATATTATGGACACAGATACGCAGTATTTT. Residues: CATSDIMDTDTQYF.

This clonotype was found many times. The genes are TRBV20-1 and TRBJ2-7; 11 bases are shared with TRBD2. From germline, CDR1 is DFQATT and CDR2 SNEGSKA (reference sequence). The CDR3 is made up of 15 amino acids. J was trimmed by 11 bases and V by 0 bases; bases with no gene match: 12. The CDR3 region is CSARDVGTSGRLEYF. The DNA for the CDR3 is TGCAGTGCTAGAGATGTCGGGACTAGCGGACGGCTGGAGTACTTC.

The chain employs TRBV5-1 and TRBJ1-2, with TRBD1 matching 7 bases. The CDR3 length is 12 residues. V was pared by 7 bases and J by 8 bases, with 8 bases of the junction left unmatched. Germline CDR1 is SGHRS and CDR2 is YFSETQ. The DNA of the CDR3 is TGCGCCAGCCGACAGGGTTCCGGCGGCTACACCTTC. As protein: CASRQGSGGYTF.

This clonotype was detected ten times or more. V and J are TRBV6-5 and TRBJ1-1, with D perhaps matching TRBD1 (6 bases). This CDR3 region has 15 residues. Looked up from germline, CDR1 is MNHEY and CDR2 is SVGAGI. Trimming stripped 3 bases from V and 8 bases from J, with 19 bases between. For the CDR3, the DNA is TGTGCCAGCAGTTATCTCCGACAGGTTTCAGAAGAAGCTTTCTTT. Protein: CASSYLRQVSEEAFF.

There are many counts of this clonotype. The gene calls are TRBV12-3 or TRBV12-4 and TRBJ2-7; a weak D match, TRBD1 (5 bases). The length of the CDR3 is 14 residues. V lost 5 bases and J 4 bases, leaving 15 bases between the germline ends. Written as DNA, the CDR3 is TGTGCCAGCAGTGACAGTAAAAGAGCATACGAGCAGTACTTC. Its translation is CASSDSKRAYEQYF.

The chain links TRBV3-1 to TRBJ2-2; 12 bases are a match to TRBD2. V was clipped by 4 bases and J by 3 bases; unmatched bases: 3. Germline assignment: CDR1 LGHDT and CDR2 YNNKEL (reference sequence). The CDR3 has 16 amino acids. CDR3 sequence: CASSRRTSGDTGELFF. CDR3 sequence (DNA): TGTGCCAGCAGCCGACGGACTAGCGGGGACACCGGGGAGCTGTTTTTT.

This clonotype was detected many times. This chain connects TRBV12-5 to TRBJ2-5; no clear D. Germline V lookup: CDR1 LGHNT, CDR2 FRNRAP. The V end was cut by 3 bases, the J end by 2 bases, with 10 bases between. The CDR3 is 14 residues long. The chain's CDR3 is CASGFPPDQETQYF. In nucleotides, the CDR3 is TGTGCTAGTGGTTTTCCCCCAGATCAAGAGACCCAGTACTTC.

This clonotype occurred a few times. The rearrangement uses TRBV19 and TRBJ1-1; 9 nucleotides line up with TRBD1. Trimming at V came to 5 bases and at J to 4 bases, leaving 11 bases not matched to a gene. The CDR3 consists of 16 residues. Germline V gene sequence: CDR1 LNHDA, CDR2 SQIVND (reference sequence). The CDR3 is CASSFYNRGRGTEAFF. CDR3 DNA sequence: TGTGCCAGTAGTTTTTACAACAGGGGGCGCGGCACTGAAGCTTTCTTT. The full variable domain, its missing parts supplied by reference TRBV19 and TRBJ1-1, is DGGITQSPKYLFRKEGQNVTLSCEQNLNHDAMYWYRQDPGQGLRLIYYSQIVNDFQKGDIAEGYSVSREKKESFPLTVTSAQKNPTAFYLCASSFYNRGRGTEAFFGQGTRLTVV.

This clonotype has a count of ten or more. The chain is built from TRBV10-3 and TRBJ1-2; the D gene is possibly TRBD1 (6 bases). The germline V gene encodes CDR1 ENHRY and CDR2 SYGVKD. CDR3 length: 13 amino acids. Trimming removed 4 bases from V and 6 bases from J, with 12 bases in between. The CDR3 protein is CAISGNRADGYTF. The CDR3 coding sequence is TGTGCCATCAGTGGGAACAGGGCGGATGGCTACACCTTC.

This clonotype was seen ten or more times. The chain is built from TRBV2 and TRBJ1-2; D gene ambiguous. The CDR3 covers 17 residues. Per germline, CDR1 SNHLY and CDR2 FYNNEI. V was trimmed by 11 bases and J by 1 base, leaving 26 bases between them. CDR3 protein: CALQHGQQIDHNYGYTF. CDR3 coding DNA: TGTGCCCTACAGCACGGTCAACAAATAGATCATAACTATGGCTACACCTTC.

The chain employs TRBV20-1 and TRBJ2-7; 8 positions match TRBD1. Germline assignment: CDR1 DFQATT and CDR2 SNEGSKA (reference sequence). This CDR3 has 14 amino acids. V lost 5 bases, J lost 3 bases, and 9 bases stayed unmatched. This CDR3 reads CSAPFSGGFYEQYF. The CDR3 nucleotides are TGCAGTGCTCCTTTCTCAGGGGGCTTCTACGAGCAGTACTTC.

This clonotype was seen a few times. The chain couples TRBV18 to TRBJ1-5; D perhaps matches TRBD1 (6 bases). Germline-derived CDR1 and CDR2 are KGHSH and LQKENI. This CDR3 contains 15 residues. Between the trimmed V and J ends, which lost 3 bases and 2 bases, there was a span of 11 bases. DNA of the CDR3: TGTGCCAGCTCACCTGACAGGTGGGGCAATCAGCCCCAGCATTTT. Encoded protein: CASSPDRWGNQPQHF.

The genes are TRBV7-9 and TRBJ2-7, with 10 bases that match TRBD2. After removal of 6 bases from V and 5 bases from J, the junction contained 10 bases not matched to a gene. This CDR3 is 15 amino acids long. Per germline, CDR1 SEHNR and CDR2 FQNEAQ (reference sequence). CDR3 DNA: TGTGCCAGCAGGCCAGCGGGAGGGCCAGAAAACGAGCAGTACTTC. The encoded protein is CASRPAGGPENEQYF. Looking up the rest from reference TRBV7-9 and TRBJ2-7 gives the full variable domain: DTGVSQNPRHKITKRGQNVTFRCDPISEHNRLYWYRQTLGQGPEFLTYFQNEAQLEKSRLLSDRFSAERPKGSFSTLEIQRTEQGDSAMYLCASRPAGGPENEQYFGPGTRLTVT.

V and J are TRBV28 and TRBJ2-7; tentative D call: TRBD2 (6 bases). Looked up from germline, CDR1 is MDHEN and CDR2 is SYDVKM. With 5 bases removed from V and 0 bases from J, the gap between germline ends came to 17 bases. The CDR3 covers 16 residues. The CDR3 region has the DNA TGTGCCAGCAGTCCACAACTACTCGGGAGCTCCTACGAGCAGTACTTC. It translates to CASSPQLLGSSYEQYF.

This clonotype showed up many times. The CDR3 region has the DNA TGTGCCAGCTCACTGGGGCCGGGCCCGGGCACTGAAGCTTTCTTT. Translated, it gives CASSLGPGPGTEAFF. The rearrangement uses TRBV18 and TRBJ1-1, with a weak D call TRBD1 (5 bases). V was clipped by 4 bases and J by 4 bases, with 16 bases between them. The CDR3 is made up of 15 amino acids. The V gene's germline CDR1 is KGHSH and CDR2 LQKENI.

A few counts support this clonotype. The chain uses TRBV12-3 or TRBV12-4 and TRBJ1-1; TRBD1 is a possible D gene (5 bases). There are 14 residues in the CDR3. Trimming left V 5 bases short and J 5 bases short, with 15 bases between. The CDR3 DNA is TGTGCCAGCAGTCCCAGGGCCCGGGGGACTGAAGCTTTCTTT. It specifies CASSPRARGTEAFF.

The chain recombines TRBV3-1 with TRBJ1-1; D is unclear. Germline-derived CDR1 and CDR2 are LGHDT and YNNKEL (reference sequence). The length of the CDR3 is 12 residues. Trimming cost V 2 bases and J 11 bases, with 12 bases left between them. CDR3 bases: TGTGCCAGCAGCCAAAGGGCAGGCTGGGCTTTCTTT. This encodes CASSQRAGWAFF.

The table lists this clonotype with many counts. The rearrangement links TRBV6-5 to TRBJ2-5; 8 bases are shared with TRBD2. Germline V gene sequence: CDR1 MNHEY, CDR2 SVGAGI. The J segment lost 3 bases and the V segment lost 8 bases, leaving 11 bases of the junction unmatched. This CDR3 comprises 15 residues. CDR3 protein: CASHGTQAGEETQYF. The DNA of the CDR3 is TGTGCCAGCCATGGAACCCAAGCGGGAGAAGAGACCCAGTACTTC.

The rearrangement links TRBV6-1 to TRBJ2-7; 9 nucleotides agree with TRBD1. Germline V gene data show CDR1 as MNHNS and CDR2 as SASEGT. The CDR3 spans 16 residues. The trim removed 7 bases at V and 2 bases at J, leaving 12 bases unmatched. CDR3 loop: CASTRTGVSLAYEQYF. DNA for the CDR3: TGTGCCAGCACCAGGACAGGGGTTTCCCTCGCCTACGAGCAGTACTTC.

The chain carries TRBV4-3 and TRBJ1-3; no reliable D call. Trimming took off 3 bases at V and 2 bases at J, with 8 bases between the two ends. Germline CDR1 reads LGHNA; CDR2 reads YSLEER. This CDR3 spans 14 amino acids. CDR3 DNA sequence: TGCGCCAGCAGCCACGCCGGGGCTGGAAACACCATATATTTT. This encodes CASSHAGAGNTIYF.

This clonotype was recorded a few times. The chain joins TRBV27 to TRBJ1-2; D unresolved. The CDR3 extends over 13 amino acids. The germline V gene encodes CDR1 MNHEY and CDR2 SMNVEV (reference sequence). The germline V and J ends were trimmed by 7 bases and 7 bases, with 16 bases remaining between them. The CDR3 is CASTAYGHRGYTF. The DNA for the CDR3 is TGTGCCAGCACCGCCTACGGGCACCGTGGCTACACCTTC.

The V gene is TRBV28, the J gene TRBJ1-5; the D gene is possibly TRBD1 (5 bases). Germline CDR1 reads MDHEN; CDR2 reads SYDVKM. The CDR3 has 15 amino acids. Trimming took off 2 bases at V and 3 bases at J, with 11 bases between the two ends. The CDR3: CASSLGTAYNQPQHF. CDR3 nucleotides: TGTGCCAGCAGTTTAGGGACGGCTTACAATCAGCCCCAGCATTTT. Full variable domain (outside the CDR3, taken from reference TRBV28 and TRBJ1-5): DVKVTQSSRYLVKRTGEKVFLECVQDMDHENMFWYRQDPGLGLRLIYFSYDVKMKEKGDIPEGYSVSREKKERFSLILESASTNQTSMYLCASSLGTAYNQPQHFGDGTRLSIL.

This clonotype occurred many times. The chain employs TRBV28 and TRBJ1-5; D is uncertain. Germline CDR1 and CDR2: MDHEN and SYDVKM. The CDR3 runs 12 residues. V lost 6 bases, J lost 6 bases, and 9 bases lay in between. The CDR3 spells CASRQGPQPQHF. CDR3 coding DNA: TGTGCCAGCAGGCAAGGGCCTCAGCCCCAGCATTTT.

This clonotype has at least ten counts. The chain combines TRBV12-3 or TRBV12-4 with TRBJ1-2; D is ambiguous. This CDR3 has 14 amino acids. Trimming cost V 3 bases and J 2 bases, with 10 bases left between them. The CDR3 loop reads CASSFGQFNYGYTF. CDR3 bases: TGTGCCAGCAGTTTTGGGCAGTTCAACTATGGCTACACCTTC.

This clonotype occurred many times. V gene TRBV20-1 combines with J gene TRBJ1-1, with D unresolved. The CDR3 has 12 amino acids. The germline V gene encodes CDR1 DFQATT and CDR2 SNEGSKA (reference sequence). The V and J ends lost 3 bases and 2 bases respectively, with 7 bases between them. The CDR3 nucleotides read TGCAGTGCTAGTCTGGGAAACACTGAAGCTTTCTTT. Its translation is CSASLGNTEAFF.

The chain joins TRBV11-2 to TRBJ2-2, with 9 bases lining up with TRBD2. Germline lookup yields CDR1 SGHAT and CDR2 FQNNGV. With 6 bases clipped from V and 1 base from J, the junction kept 6 bases outside the gene matches. CDR3 length equals 16 residues. CDR3 in DNA: TGTGCCAGCAGTCATACTAGCGGGCGGAACACCGGGGAGCTGTTTTTT. It encodes CASSHTSGRNTGELFF.

V usage is TRBV6-2 or TRBV6-3 and J usage is TRBJ1-1; TRBD1 aligns across 10 bases. This CDR3 has 14 amino acids. Trimming at V came to 2 bases and at J to 7 bases, leaving 4 bases not matched to a gene. Germline CDR1 MNHEY, CDR2 SVGEGT. The CDR3 region is CASSYRTGGGEAFF. The CDR3 region has the DNA TGTGCCAGCAGTTACCGGACAGGGGGAGGTGAAGCTTTCTTT.